The source of this T cell receptor (beta chain) is a study of identical twins. Comment on this clonotype: The target antigen is unknown.

TCRdb independently ran MiXCR on the 5' RACE reads; one entry per CDR3 protein. The data show 270,000 or so distinct CDR3 sequences, around 8.8% seen once. CDR1 MNHEY and CDR2 SMNVEV come from the germline V gene (reference sequence). V lost 3 bases and J lost 5, with 14 bases in between. The CDR3 runs to 14 residues. Notes on the study in general: Abundant cord blood beta clonotypes carried fewer insertions; memory repertoires showed none.

The same sample was also studied in work on yellow fever vaccine responses in identical twins. That source notes: Reportedly, the response of twins' T cells to the vaccine seemed partly convergent, partly personalized.

The V gene is TRBV27, the J gene TRBJ2-7; no clear D. The origin of this receptor is a young woman in good health. Sequenced input: CD8+ T cells sorted from blood. CDR3 amino acids: CASSFGNPRNEQYF. The DNA of the CDR3 is TGTGCCAGCAGTTTCGGTAATCCTAGGAACGAGCAGTACTTC.